This T cell receptor beta chain was captured by sequencing in a study of graft-versus-host responses after intestinal transplantation. In the study overall: Anti-thymocyte globulin served as induction for all recipients, who then took tacrolimus and steroids for roughly 3 years.

Responders (roughly 200,000, CFSE-labeled) were co-plated with roughly 200,000 irradiated, violet-dye-labeled stimulators. Using immunoSEQ multiplex PCR, the repertoire was profiled, and TCRdb retains in-frame clones only, with some absent. The sample shows 15,000 to 20,000 clones, less than 50% of them seen only once. Judged by abundance, this clone is medium-sized. Study-level points and caveats: The study associated peak circulating GvH clone levels with early post-transplant HvG declines. Some GvH clones were seen earlier in gut or blood, suggesting intestinal origin.

This clonotype originated in a human patient who received an intestinal transplant. The specimen was alloreactive CD8+ T cells from a mixed lymphocyte reaction culture, collected before intestinal transplant. The subset was: CFSE-low proliferating T cells sorted from roughly six-day pre-transplant mixed lymphocyte reaction (GvH or HvG direction).

The DNA for the CDR3 is TGTGCCAGCAGTTGGAGCGGGAGGGCCGTCGACGAGCAGTACTTC. Translation: CASSWSGRAVDEQYF. This sequence joins TRBV28 and TRBJ2-7, with TRBD2 matching over 10 bases. Germline lookup yields CDR1 MDHEN and CDR2 SYDVKM. The CDR3 runs to 15 residues. The V gene end was trimmed by 4 bases and the J gene end by 5 bases; junction bases not matched to a gene: 8.